This TCR beta chain was profiled in a study of blood T cell repertoires in COVID-19. Study information: The analysed material was cDNA or gDNA that came from T cells, B-cell-depleted T cells, or PBMCs.

Assay: immunoSEQ multiplex PCR; the TCRdb copy retains only in-frame clones and omits some. This sample has 200,000 to 250,000 clones, with just under 85% found just once. The CDR3 is 16 residues long. V lost 2 bases to trimming and J lost 1 base, with 11 bases between them. Per germline, CDR1 MDHEN and CDR2 SYDVKM. The sequenced sample consisted of PBMCs or T cells enriched from blood (not recorded which). This chain joins TRBV28 and TRBJ2-2; D may be TRBD1 (6 bases). The receptor was isolated from a man aged 35 to 55 who had recovered from COVID-19. The DNA of the CDR3 is TGTGCCAGCAGTTTACTGGGGGCTATGAACACCGGGGAGCTGTTTTTT. Its translation is CASSLLGAMNTGELFF.